This is a list of T cell receptor beta chains from one sample in a study of T cell changes during pregnancy in multiple sclerosis. TCRdb's copy holds only in-frame clones and misses some; the assay was immunoSEQ multiplex PCR. The sample includes 88,000 or so clones, 92% of them seen just once. The sequencing used peripheral blood, collected before pregnancy. The source of these receptors is a female donor with multiple sclerosis, enrolled in a pregnancy study. The CDR3 runs from the conserved cysteine through the conserved F or W. The D gene is left open where the match is weak. Expanded clones are given a class, and other clones once, few, many or no size at all.

size,V,D,J,CDR3,DNA
.,TRBV29-1,TRBD1,TRBJ1-1,CSVSYRGIENTEAFF,TGCAGCGTTTCCTACAGGGGCATCGAAAACACTGAAGCTTTCTTT
.,TRBV10-1,TRBD1,TRBJ2-4,CASSERGQGGHIQYF,TGCGCCAGCAGTGAGAGGGGACAGGGGGGGCACATTCAGTACTTC
.,TRBV2,.,TRBJ2-1,CASRAQGIHNEQFF,TGTGCCAGCAGGGCACAGGGAATCCACAATGAGCAGTTCTTC
.,TRBV29-1,TRBD1,TRBJ2-7,CSVEKDDRVGSYEQYF,TGCAGCGTGGAAAAAGATGACAGGGTTGGGTCCTACGAGCAGTACTTC
.,TRBV10-3,TRBD2,TRBJ2-5,CAIRRGLQETQYF,TGTGCCATCAGGAGGGGACTACAAGAGACCCAGTACTTC
.,TRBV2,.,TRBJ2-3,CASSAWTTPSTDTQYF,TGTGCCAGCAGTGCTTGGACTACGCCTAGCACAGATACGCAGTATTTT
.,TRBV2,TRBD1,TRBJ2-7,CASWTGPYEQYF,TGTGCCAGCTGGACAGGTCCCTACGAGCAGTACTTC
.,TRBV28,.,TRBJ1-1,CASSLGARGHDNTEAFF,TGTGCCAGCAGTTTAGGGGCGCGGGGCCACGATAACACTGAAGCTTTCTTT
.,TRBV14,.,TRBJ2-1,CASSTGFLSYNEQFF,TGTGCCAGTTCTACAGGGTTTTTGTCCTACAATGAGCAGTTCTTC
once,TRBV7-2,TRBD2,TRBJ2-7,CASSASGRAYEQYF,TGTGCCAGCAGCGCTAGCGGGAGGGCCTACGAGCAGTACTTC
.,TRBV15,TRBD1,TRBJ1-1,CATSKGQEATEAFF,TGTGCCACCAGCAAGGGACAGGAAGCCACTGAAGCTTTCTTT
.,TRBV5-1,TRBD1,TRBJ1-4,CASSPGTGAVGPNEKLFF,TGCGCCAGCAGCCCAGGGACAGGGGCTGTGGGGCCTAATGAAAAACTGTTTTTT
.,TRBV9,TRBD1,TRBJ1-1,CASSVEDRGSEAFF,TGTGCCAGCAGCGTAGAAGACAGGGGGTCTGAAGCTTTCTTT
.,TRBV9,TRBD1,TRBJ2-3,CASSVEGTGFLDTQYF,TGTGCCAGCAGCGTGGAGGGGACAGGGTTTTTGGATACGCAGTATTTT
.,TRBV7-9,.,TRBJ2-7,CASSDGTFYEQYF,TGTGCCAGCAGCGACGGGACTTTCTACGAGCAGTACTTC
.,TRBV13,.,TRBJ2-1,CASSGGGSGHNEQFF,TGTGCCAGCAGCGGGGGCGGGAGTGGCCACAATGAGCAGTTCTTC
.,TRBV6-6,TRBD1,TRBJ2-1,CASSHGTANNEQFF,TGTGCCAGCAGCCACGGGACAGCCAACAATGAGCAGTTCTTC
.,TRBV19,.,TRBJ2-2,CASSTAGTLNTGELFF,TGTGCCAGTAGTACCGCGGGGACTTTGAACACCGGGGAGCTGTTTTTT
.,TRBV28,.,TRBJ2-2,CASSFIGGSAGELFF,TGTGCCAGCAGTTTTATTGGCGGGTCAGCCGGGGAGCTGTTTTTT
.,TRBV28,TRBD2,TRBJ2-2,CASSLPRGRDFTGELFF,TGTGCCAGCAGTTTACCCCGCGGGAGGGACTTCACCGGGGAGCTGTTTTTT
.,TRBV15,TRBD1,TRBJ2-3,CATSTDRGRTDTQYF,TGTGCCACCAGCACCGACAGGGGTCGCACAGATACGCAGTATTTT
.,TRBV28,.,TRBJ1-1,CASSSLDRKNTEAFF,TGTGCCAGCAGTTCCCTAGACAGGAAGAACACTGAAGCTTTCTTT
.,TRBV5-6,TRBD2,TRBJ2-1,CASSTLLAGAYNEQFF,TGTGCCAGCAGCACCCTACTAGCGGGAGCTTACAATGAGCAGTTCTTC
.,TRBV27,TRBD1,TRBJ2-7,CASSLLGQGTYEQYF,TGTGCCAGCAGTTTATTGGGACAGGGAACCTACGAGCAGTACTTC
.,TRBV27,.,TRBJ1-1,CASSFQVGNTEAFF,TGTGCCAGCAGTTTCCAAGTCGGGAACACTGAAGCTTTCTTT
.,TRBV27,.,TRBJ2-3,CASSLSGPGGTDTQYF,TGTGCCAGCAGTTTATCGGGACCGGGAGGCACAGATACGCAGTATTTT
.,TRBV27,TRBD2,TRBJ2-1,CASSQSLAGGPYNEQFF,TGTGCCAGCAGTCAGTCGTTGGCGGGAGGGCCTTACAATGAGCAGTTCTTC
.,TRBV5-1,TRBD2,TRBJ2-5,CASSLEGRLAGGLETQYF,TGCGCCAGCAGCTTGGAAGGACGACTAGCGGGAGGGTTGGAGACCCAGTACTTC
.,TRBV19,.,TRBJ1-2,CASYTGHPLYGYTF,TGTGCCAGTTATACGGGACACCCTCTCTATGGCTACACCTTC
.,TRBV2,TRBD1,TRBJ2-3,CASLPRDRATDTQYF,TGTGCCAGCCTACCCCGGGACAGGGCGACAGATACGCAGTATTTT
.,TRBV10-3,.,TRBJ1-2,CAISESDSPDYGYTF,TGTGCCATCAGTGAGTCGGACTCACCGGACTATGGCTACACCTTC
once,TRBV19,.,TRBJ2-7,CASSIADSYEQYF,TGTGCCAGTAGTATCGCCGACAGCTACGAGCAGTACTTC
.,TRBV6-5,.,TRBJ2-1,CATLSSGYNEQFF,TGTGCCACCCTATCGTCCGGGTACAATGAGCAGTTCTTC
.,TRBV7-8,TRBD2,TRBJ2-7,CASSKGTSGRSYEQYF,TGTGCCAGCAGCAAAGGGACTAGCGGCCGATCCTACGAGCAGTACTTC
.,TRBV5-1,TRBD2,TRBJ2-1,CASSFGLADMSSYNEQFF,TGCGCCAGCAGCTTTGGACTAGCGGATATGAGCTCCTACAATGAGCAGTTCTTC
.,TRBV18,.,TRBJ2-3,CASSRDSGDTQYF,TGTGCCAGCTCACGAGACAGCGGGGATACGCAGTATTTT
.,TRBV28,.,TRBJ2-2,CASSLQTGATGELFF,TGTGCCAGCAGTCTCCAGACCGGAGCCACCGGGGAGCTGTTTTTT
.,TRBV4-3,TRBD2,TRBJ2-5,CASSQPWTSGRAGETQYF,TGCGCCAGCAGCCAACCCTGGACTAGCGGGAGGGCCGGTGAGACCCAGTACTTC
once,TRBV7-7,TRBD2,TRBJ2-5,CASSLAIRGGQETQYF,TGTGCTAGCAGCTTAGCGATCCGCGGGGGCCAAGAGACCCAGTACTTC
.,TRBV29-1,TRBD1,TRBJ2-3,CSVEHPAGQGAYTQYF,TGCAGCGTTGAGCATCCGGCGGGACAGGGGGCATATACGCAGTATTTT
.,TRBV14,.,TRBJ1-2,CASSPGSNYGYTF,TGTGCCAGCAGCCCAGGATCTAACTATGGCTACACCTTC